This is a list of T cell receptor beta chains from one sample in a study of T cell changes during pregnancy in multiple sclerosis. The data were produced by immunoSEQ multiplex PCR, yet TCRdb's version contains in-frame clones alone and is incomplete. This table has around 70,000 clones, roughly 92% appearing once. This specimen was peripheral blood, taken in the second trimester of pregnancy. All receptors come from a female donor in good health, enrolled as a control in a pregnancy study. The CDR3 runs from the conserved cysteine through the conserved F or W. A D gene is named only where the DNA matches it firmly. For some rows the clone size is stated as once, few or many, or as a class when expanded; others skip it.

size | J | V | D | DNA | CDR3
NA | TRBJ1-1 | TRBV11-2 | TRBD1 | TGTGCCAGCAGCTCATTACAGGGGATCAACACTGAAGCTTTCTTT | CASSSLQGINTEAFF
NA | TRBJ1-6 | TRBV7-6 | NA | TGTGCCAGCAGTCCAGGGTTGGCGGATAATTCACCCCTCCACTTT | CASSPGLADNSPLHF
few | TRBJ1-2 | TRBV5-1 | TRBD1 | TGCGCCAGCAGCCCGGGACAGCAGGGGGGCTACACCTTC | CASSPGQQGGYTF
NA | TRBJ2-5 | TRBV4-2 | NA | TGTGCCAGCAGCCGAAAGGAGTTTCAAGAGACCCAGTACTTC | CASSRKEFQETQYF
NA | TRBJ1-4 | TRBV4-1 | NA | TGCGCCAGCAGTCCACAGATCGCAACTAATGAAAAACTGTTTTTT | CASSPQIATNEKLFF
NA | TRBJ2-7 | TRBV7-9 | TRBD1 | TGTGCCAGCAGCCCCCGGGACAGAGCCTACGAGCAGTACTTC | CASSPRDRAYEQYF
NA | TRBJ2-7 | TRBV19 | NA | TGTGCCAGTAGTATAGCGGGCGGGGACTCCTACGAGCAGTACTTC | CASSIAGGDSYEQYF
NA | TRBJ1-3 | TRBV5-1 | TRBD1 | TGCGCCAGCAGATCTGCCGGGACAGGGGGCTTGCAGGACATCATATATTTT | CASRSAGTGGLQDIIYF
NA | TRBJ2-7 | TRBV5-5 | NA | TGTGCCAGCAGCTTGGTGCCAGGGGAAATCCACGAGCAGTACTTC | CASSLVPGEIHEQYF
NA | TRBJ2-3 | TRBV18 | NA | TGTGCCAGCTCACCAAGGGGATTCGGAGATACGCAGTATTTT | CASSPRGFGDTQYF
few | TRBJ1-1 | TRBV14 | NA | TGTGCCAGCAGCCAACGCACTGAAGCTTTCTTT | CASSQRTEAFF
NA | TRBJ2-1 | TRBV15 | NA | TGTGCCACCAGCAGAGACAGGATAAGCTCCTACAATGAGCAGTTCTTC | CATSRDRISSYNEQFF
NA | TRBJ2-7 | TRBV6-5 | NA | TGTGCCAGCAGCCGAACCGGGAAATCCTACGAGCAGTACTTC | CASSRTGKSYEQYF
NA | TRBJ2-7 | TRBV18 | NA | TGTGCCAGCTCACCACGGGGGGACTACGAGCAGTACTTC | CASSPRGDYEQYF
NA | TRBJ2-7 | TRBV18 | TRBD2 | TGTGCCAGCTCACCGACTAGCGGGGGGGCCTACGAGCAGTACTTC | CASSPTSGGAYEQYF
NA | TRBJ1-2 | TRBV6-5 | NA | TGTGCCAGCAGTTACTCGCACGGGGTCGGCTACACCTTC | CASSYSHGVGYTF
NA | TRBJ2-3 | TRBV7-2 | TRBD2 | TGTGCCAGCAGCTACCCAAGCGGGGGGTCGACAGATACGCAGTATTTT | CASSYPSGGSTDTQYF
NA | TRBJ1-4 | TRBV27 | TRBD1 | TGTGCCAGCAGCCCCGGGACAGCTGAAAAACTGTTTTTT | CASSPGTAEKLFF
NA | TRBJ2-3 | TRBV5-5 | TRBD2 | TGTGCCAGCAGCTTGGCAAGCGGGGGGGCTCGTACAGATACGCAGTATTTT | CASSLASGGARTDTQYF
NA | TRBJ2-1 | TRBV7-3 | NA | TGTGCCAGCAGCTTAAACAGGGCCAATGAGCAGTTCTTC | CASSLNRANEQFF
NA | TRBJ1-6 | TRBV28 | NA | TGTGCCAGCAGAGGGCCGGGGAGGATCGATTCACCCCTCCACTTT | CASRGPGRIDSPLHF
NA | TRBJ1-1 | TRBV27 | NA | TGTGCCAGCAGTTTATGGGCACAGAACACTGAAGCTTTCTTT | CASSLWAQNTEAFF
NA | TRBJ2-3 | TRBV10-2 | TRBD2 | TGCGCCAGCAGAGCGGGGGTGACAGATACGCAGTATTTT | CASRAGVTDTQYF
NA | TRBJ1-2 | TRBV11-2 | NA | TGTGCCAGCAGCCTTGAGGGGACAAGGGGCTACACCTTC | CASSLEGTRGYTF
NA | TRBJ1-1 | TRBV6-5 | NA | TGTGCCAGCAAAAATCCAGGTTCCTTCACTGAAGCTTTCTTT | CASKNPGSFTEAFF
NA | TRBJ2-4 | TRBV4-1 | NA | TGCGCCAGCAGCCAAGAGGTAGGGGGAACGATCTTGCTTCAGTACTTC | CASSQEVGGTILLQYF
NA | TRBJ1-1 | TRBV30 | TRBD1 | TGTGCCTGGGTAAAAGGGGGACAGGGGGCGGGTGAAGCTTTCTTT | CAWVKGGQGAGEAFF
NA | TRBJ1-5 | TRBV2 | NA | TGTGCCAGCCACACCGGGGGCAATCAGCCCCAGCATTTT | CASHTGGNQPQHF
NA | TRBJ1-2 | TRBV9 | TRBD1 | TGTGCCAGCAGAGGGGACAGGGGCAATGGCTACACCTTC | CASRGDRGNGYTF
NA | TRBJ1-1 | TRBV29-1 | TRBD1 | TGCAGCGGTACCCGGACAGGGGGCGCGAGGACTGAAGCTTTCTTT | CSGTRTGGARTEAFF
NA | TRBJ2-7 | TRBV11-1 | TRBD1 | TGTGCCAGCAGCTTAGCGCCTACGACAGGGAACGAGCAGTACTTC | CASSLAPTTGNEQYF
NA | TRBJ1-2 | TRBV19 | NA | TGTGCCAGTAGTATGGCCCAGGGAACTGGCTATGGCTACACCTTC | CASSMAQGTGYGYTF
once | TRBJ2-2 | TRBV27 | NA | TGTGCCAGCAGTCCCCTACAGGGATTTGCGGAGCTGTTTTTT | CASSPLQGFAELFF
NA | TRBJ2-1 | TRBV7-6 | TRBD2 | TGTGCCAGCAGCTTTTCGCCGGGGGGAGGTGAGCAGTTCTTC | CASSFSPGGGEQFF